This TCR beta chain emerged from a study of blood T cell repertoires in COVID-19. Study details: Acute and convalescent COVID-19 samples came from the United States, Italy and Spain. Sample material is recorded as cDNA or gDNA derived from T cells, B-cell-depleted T cells, or PBMCs.

The CDR3 contains 16 residues. CDR1 is LNHDA and CDR2 is SQIVND in the germline V gene (reference sequence). V lost 5 bases to trimming and J lost 6 bases; unmatched junction nucleotides: 11. In the source study's methods: Researchers report that nucleated cell counts were estimated from reference gene primer amplification. Profiling relied on immunoSEQ multiplex PCR, and the TCRdb table lists in-frame clones only, not all of them. That table furnishes V, J and clone size, whereas the DNA furnished D and trimming. Seen here are roughly 130,000 clones, roughly 78% observed once, and the top ten hold roughly 3.4%.

The TCR sequence derives from a man in his 60s with acute or convalescent COVID-19. The chain employs TRBV19 and TRBJ1-5; 9 bases are shared with TRBD1. The material sequenced was peripheral blood. The CDR3 protein is CASSSRTGDHGQPQHF. The CDR3 DNA reads as TGTGCCAGTAGTTCCCGGACAGGGGATCACGGTCAGCCCCAGCATTTT.